In its sample, the clone carrying this T cell receptor beta chain was seen a few times. Its antigen is unknown. The entry originates in a study of blood T cells in healthy people across ages. The ends were cut back, 0 bases at V and 6 bases at J, with 6 bases in the middle. CDR3 length: 11 residues. CDR1 and CDR2 (germline): SQVTM, ANQGSEA. Study-wide results and limits: Diversity figures based on one million T cells were deemed too low. Because donor CMV status was unknown, expanded clonotype changes were possibly confounded.

It was with a sample-barcoded 5' primer and a J-beta primer mix that a second PCR of roughly 6 to 12 cycles was run. TCRdb used MiXCR to reprocess the 5' RACE reads, holding one entry per CDR3 protein. The sample comprises about 1,500,000 distinct CDR3 sequences, roughly 40% of which are singletons, and 7.9% rests with the top ten. PBMCs numbering at least 7 million were isolated per sample. The chain is built from TRBV29-1 and TRBJ2-7; D not certain. Sequencing was done on a sample of blood. The sequence derives from a woman between 18 and 30 years old in good health. CDR3 sequence: CSVEDLGEQYF. The CDR3 nucleotides read TGCAGCGTTGAAGATCTGGGCGAGCAGTACTTC.